The 14 T cell receptor beta chains listed next were all sequenced from one sample in a study of T-cell memory formation after mild COVID-19. Via MiXCR, TCRdb re-called the 5' RACE reads, giving one row per CDR3 protein. The sample consists of approximately 250,000 distinct CDR3 sequences, 16% of them appearing once. The sample consisted of PBMCs or a T cell subset sorted from them (not recorded which). The receptors here all came from a man aged 18-30 years who had mild COVID-19 (a few samples of this study predate the infection). Cell type and time point are not known.

This chain uses TRBV6-2 or TRBV6-3 with TRBJ2-1; tentative D call: TRBD2 (5 bases). The CDR3 spans 14 residues. CDR1 and CDR2 from the germline V gene are MNHEY and SVGEGT. V was pared by 0 bases and J by 7 bases, with 10 bases between. CDR3 residues: CASSYSASTNEQFF. The DNA of the CDR3 is TGTGCCAGCAGTTACTCCGCTAGCACGAATGAGCAGTTCTTC.

The chain is built from TRBV6-2 or TRBV6-3 and TRBJ1-4; D is uncertain. The CDR3 totals 14 residues. Germline V gives CDR1 MNHEY, CDR2 SVGEGT. V gave up 4 bases and J gave up 3 bases, with 9 bases separating them. The CDR3 nucleotides are TGTGCCAGCAGTTCGAGGAGTGCTAATGAAAAACTGTTTTTT. Translated, it gives CASSSRSANEKLFF.

The chain combines TRBV18 with TRBJ1-5; no reliable D call. CDR3 size: 16 residues. The germline CDR1 and CDR2 sequences are KGHSH and LQKENI. V was clipped by 3 bases and J by 5 bases, with 17 bases between them. CDR3 in DNA: TGTGCCAGCTCACCGCAGGTTTCCCCTTTGGATCAGCCCCAGCATTTT. It yields the protein CASSPQVSPLDQPQHF. The full variable domain, its missing parts supplied by reference TRBV18 and TRBJ1-5, is NAGVMQNPRHLVRRRGQEARLRCSPMKGHSHVYWYRQLPEEGLKFMVYLQKENIIDESGMPKERFSAEFPKEGPSILRIQQVVRGDSAAYFCASSPQVSPLDQPQHFGDGTRLSIL.

This clonotype came up a few times. The V and J genes are TRBV25-1 and TRBJ2-3; 7 nucleotides line up with TRBD2. The CDR3 spans 17 residues. Germline V gives CDR1 MGHDK, CDR2 SYGVNS. V was pared by 2 bases and J by 2 bases, with 10 bases of the junction left unmatched. Here the CDR3 DNA reads TGTGCCAGCAGTGAAAGGGGAGGGCCGACCTTCACAGATACGCAGTATTTT. This gives the protein CASSERGGPTFTDTQYF.

The rearrangement joins TRBV5-6 to TRBJ2-1, with TRBD2 matching over 10 bases. Germline V gives CDR1 SGHDT, CDR2 YYEEEE. Unmatched junction bases numbered 8, after V lost 4 bases and J lost 7 bases. The CDR3 has 15 amino acids. The CDR3: CASSVLAGVFNEQFF. CDR3 sequence (DNA): TGTGCCAGCAGCGTCCTAGCGGGGGTATTTAATGAGCAGTTCTTC.

This clonotype was found a few times. The chain combines TRBV27 with TRBJ2-1; TRBD1 might be the D (6 bases). The CDR3 is 14 residues long. The germline gives CDR1 MNHEY, CDR2 SMNVEV (reference sequence). Trimming removed 6 bases at V and 7 bases at J, with 16 bases between. DNA for the CDR3: TGTGCCAGCAGACACAGGGCGCCGGATAATGAGCAGTTCTTC. It specifies CASRHRAPDNEQFF.

The chain has TRBV18 and TRBJ1-1, with TRBD1 matching over 9 bases. Germline lookup yields CDR1 KGHSH and CDR2 LQKENI. This CDR3 comprises 15 residues. J gave up 10 bases and V 2 bases, and 11 bases lay outside the gene matches. The CDR3 sequence: CASSPGTGLSTGAFF. The CDR3 nucleotides read TGTGCCAGCTCACCAGGGACAGGGCTCTCAACGGGAGCTTTCTTT.

The V and J genes are TRBV5-5 and TRBJ1-1; D remains ambiguous. The CDR3 is 15 amino acids. V shed 0 bases and J shed 3 bases, with 12 bases lying between them. Per the germline V gene, CDR1 is SGHKS and CDR2 is YYEKEE (reference sequence). As DNA, the CDR3 is TGTGCCAGCAGCTTGGCGGCCCTCGGGCACACTGAAGCTTTCTTT. It yields the protein CASSLAALGHTEAFF. Combining the CDR3 with reference TRBV5-5 and TRBJ1-1 gives the whole variable domain DAGVTQSPTHLIKTRGQQVTLRCSPISGHKSVSWYQQVLGQGPQFIFQYYEKEERGRGNFPDRFSARQFPNYSSELNVNALLLGDSALYLCASSLAALGHTEAFFGQGTRLTVV.

V usage is TRBV12-3 or TRBV12-4 and J usage is TRBJ2-7, with unresolved D. V lost 3 bases and J 4 bases, leaving 16 bases between the germline ends. The CDR3 runs to 15 residues. CDR3 sequence (DNA): TGTGCCAGCAGTTTGGTCCCAAATGGTGGGTACGAGCAGTACTTC. Translation: CASSLVPNGGYEQYF.

CDR3 sequence (DNA): TGTGCCAGCAGCTTATACAGGACTACCGTCACCGGGGAGCTGTTTTTT. The encoded protein is CASSLYRTTVTGELFF. V is TRBV7-9 and J is TRBJ2-2, with a weak D call TRBD2 (6 bases). Germline V gene lookup returns CDR1 SEHNR and CDR2 FQNEAQ (reference sequence). Deletions cut 2 bases from V and 4 bases from J, with 14 bases between. The CDR3 runs to 16 residues.

V gene TRBV24-1 combines with J gene TRBJ2-2, with 7 bases aligning to TRBD1. Per germline, CDR1 KGHDR and CDR2 SFDVKD. The CDR3 covers 15 residues. With V trimmed by 3 bases and J by 5 bases, 5 bases remained unmatched. Here the CDR3 reads CATSDTGTATGELFF. Written as DNA, the CDR3 is TGTGCCACCAGTGATACCGGGACAGCGACCGGGGAGCTGTTTTTT.

Only a few counts were recorded for this clonotype. This chain links TRBV12-3 or TRBV12-4 with TRBJ2-7, with D perhaps being TRBD1 or TRBD2 (5 bases each). This CDR3 is built from 14 residues. The germline V and J ends were trimmed by 6 bases and 2 bases, with 14 bases remaining between them. The CDR3 DNA reads TGTGCCAGCAGCCTGGGGGTCCACACCTACGAGCAGTACTTC. It yields the protein CASSLGVHTYEQYF.

This clonotype occurred many times. The genes are TRBV4-1 and TRBJ1-1; maybe TRBD1 (5 bases). The V end lost 4 bases, the J end lost 0 bases, and 9 bases lay between the germline ends. The germline CDR1 and CDR2 sequences are MGHRA and YSYEKL. This CDR3 comprises 14 residues. CDR3 sequence (DNA): TGCGCCAGCAGCCTCAGGGCGCTGAACACTGAAGCTTTCTTT. Its translation is CASSLRALNTEAFF.

This clonotype was seen a few times. The chain recombines TRBV7-9 with TRBJ1-2; D gene unclear. Germline values: CDR1 SEHNR, CDR2 FQNEAQ (reference sequence). Trimming pared 5 bases from V and 6 bases from J, leaving 13 bases between. CDR3 length equals 13 residues. In nucleotides, the CDR3 is TGTGCCAGCAGCGGACTAGGACTTGATGGCTACACCTTC. Translating it yields CASSGLGLDGYTF.